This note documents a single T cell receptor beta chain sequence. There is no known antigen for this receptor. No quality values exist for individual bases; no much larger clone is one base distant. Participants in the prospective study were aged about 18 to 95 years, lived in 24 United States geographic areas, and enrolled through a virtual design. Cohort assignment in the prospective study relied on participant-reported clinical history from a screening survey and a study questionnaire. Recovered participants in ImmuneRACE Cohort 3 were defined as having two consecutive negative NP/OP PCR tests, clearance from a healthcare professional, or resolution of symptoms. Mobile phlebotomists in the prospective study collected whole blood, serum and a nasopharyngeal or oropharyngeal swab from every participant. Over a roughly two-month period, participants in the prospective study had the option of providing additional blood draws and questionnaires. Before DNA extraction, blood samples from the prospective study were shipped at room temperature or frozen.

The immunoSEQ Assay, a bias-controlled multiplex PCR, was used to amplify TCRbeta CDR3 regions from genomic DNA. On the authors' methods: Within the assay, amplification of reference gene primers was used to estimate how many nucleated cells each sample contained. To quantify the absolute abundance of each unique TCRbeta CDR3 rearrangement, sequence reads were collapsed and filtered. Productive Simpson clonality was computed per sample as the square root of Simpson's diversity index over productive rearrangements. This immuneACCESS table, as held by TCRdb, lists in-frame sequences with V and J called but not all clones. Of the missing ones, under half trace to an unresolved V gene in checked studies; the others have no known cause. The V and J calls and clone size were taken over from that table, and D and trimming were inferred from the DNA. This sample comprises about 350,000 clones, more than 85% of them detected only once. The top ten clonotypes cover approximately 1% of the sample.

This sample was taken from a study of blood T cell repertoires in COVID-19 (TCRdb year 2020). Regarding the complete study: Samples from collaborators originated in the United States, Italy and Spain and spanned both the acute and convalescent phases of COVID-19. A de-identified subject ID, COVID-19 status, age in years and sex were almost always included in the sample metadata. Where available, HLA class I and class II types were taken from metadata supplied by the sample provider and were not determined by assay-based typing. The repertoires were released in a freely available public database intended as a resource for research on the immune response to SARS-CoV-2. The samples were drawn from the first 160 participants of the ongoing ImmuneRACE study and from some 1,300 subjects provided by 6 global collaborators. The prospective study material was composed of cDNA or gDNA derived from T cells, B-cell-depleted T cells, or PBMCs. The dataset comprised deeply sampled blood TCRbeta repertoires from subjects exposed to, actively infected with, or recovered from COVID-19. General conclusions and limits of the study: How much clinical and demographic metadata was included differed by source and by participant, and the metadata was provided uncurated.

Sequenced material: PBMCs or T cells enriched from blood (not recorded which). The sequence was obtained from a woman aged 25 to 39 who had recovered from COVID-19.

The nucleotide sequence is TGTGCCAGCAGCCAAGAAGCCACAGGGTACAATCAGCCCCAGCATTTT. Its amino acids are CASSQEATGYNQPQHF. Rearrangement joined TRBV4-2 to TRBJ1-5; the best D guess is TRBD1, with 6 bases matching. The junction shows trimming of 0 bases on V and 3 bases on J, plus 12 bases between the germline ends. The germline V gene sets CDR1 to LGHNA and CDR2 to YNFKEQ. The CDR3 starts with the cysteine, ends with the phenylalanine, and has 16 residues. This entry keeps only the CDR3 DNA: 48 bases, framed from base 1.